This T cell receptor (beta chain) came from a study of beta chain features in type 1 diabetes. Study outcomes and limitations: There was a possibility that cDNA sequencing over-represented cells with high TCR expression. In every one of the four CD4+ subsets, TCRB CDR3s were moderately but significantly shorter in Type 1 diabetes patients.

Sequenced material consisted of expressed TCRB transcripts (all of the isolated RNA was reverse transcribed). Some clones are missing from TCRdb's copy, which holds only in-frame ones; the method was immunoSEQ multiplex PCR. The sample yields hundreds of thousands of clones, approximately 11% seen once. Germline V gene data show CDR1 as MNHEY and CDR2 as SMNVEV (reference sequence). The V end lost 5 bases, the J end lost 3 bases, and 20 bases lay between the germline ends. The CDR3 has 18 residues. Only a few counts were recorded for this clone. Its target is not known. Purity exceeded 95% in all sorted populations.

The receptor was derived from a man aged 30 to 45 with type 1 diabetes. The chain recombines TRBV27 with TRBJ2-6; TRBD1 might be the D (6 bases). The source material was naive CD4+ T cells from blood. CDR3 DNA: TGTGCCAGCAGTCCTCACCACTCTTACAGGGATGGGGCCAACGTCCTGACTTTC. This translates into CASSPHHSYRDGANVLTF.